Listed below are T cell receptor beta chains from one sample, sequenced in a study of vaccination and CD4 T cells after COVID-19. TCRdb redid the calling of the PCR reads with MiXCR, one entry per CDR3 protein. The sample gives roughly 14,000 distinct CDR3 sequences, around 50% of which show up once; approximately 8.4% is in the top ten. No cognate antigen is known for these TCRs. Sequenced here: CD4+ T cells from blood, cultured in vitro, sampled before SARS-CoV-2 vaccination. These receptors all come from a human donor who had recovered from COVID-19. Both conserved end residues are part of each CDR3. D genes are given only for firm matches. The size field is filled for only some rows; it gives once, few, many or a size class.

clone_size,j_call,d_call,v_call,cdr3_aa,cdr3_nt
-,TRBJ1-2,-,TRBV7-2,CASSLDGVYGYTF,TGTGCCAGCAGCTTAGACGGTGTCTATGGCTACACCTTC
-,TRBJ2-7,TRBD2,TRBV27,CASSSSHTSGVSYEQYF,TGTGCCAGCAGTTCCTCCCATACTAGCGGGGTGAGCTACGAGCAGTACTTC
-,TRBJ2-2,-,TRBV27,CASSFMPGELFF,TGTGCCAGCAGTTTCATGCCTGGGGAGCTGTTTTTT
few,TRBJ1-1,-,TRBV20-1,CSARGRRGNTEAFF,TGCAGTGCTAGAGGTCGCAGGGGCAACACTGAAGCTTTCTTT
-,TRBJ2-5,-,TRBV18,CASSPLGGEETQYF,TGTGCCAGCTCACCACTAGGGGGAGAGGAGACCCAGTACTTC
few,TRBJ2-3,-,TRBV7-9,CASSLELRTDTQYF,TGTGCCAGCAGCTTAGAGTTGCGCACAGATACGCAGTATTTT
-,TRBJ2-3,-,TRBV7-9,CASSWAGGVLDTQYF,TGTGCCAGCAGCTGGGCGGGCGGGGTCTTAGATACGCAGTATTTT
-,TRBJ1-2,-,TRBV6-1,CASRGGVSNYGYTF,TGTGCCTCCCGGGGGGGGGTCTCTAACTATGGCTACACCTTC
-,TRBJ1-1,-,TRBV29-1,CSVEEGTEAFF,TGCAGCGTTGAAGAGGGGACAGAAGCTTTCTTT
-,TRBJ1-2,-,TRBV2,CASIRDNRNYGYTF,TGTGCCAGCATTCGGGACAACCGAAACTATGGCTACACCTTC
-,TRBJ1-1,TRBD1,TRBV19,CASSLNRGTEAFF,TGTGCCAGTAGTCTCAACAGGGGCACTGAAGCTTTCTTT
-,TRBJ2-5,TRBD1,TRBV7-2,CASSTGVETQYF,TGTGCCAGCAGCACAGGGGTGGAGACCCAGTACTTC
-,TRBJ1-2,-,TRBV5-8,CASSFQTANYGYTF,TGTGCCAGCAGCTTCCAAACAGCTAACTATGGCTACACCTTC
-,TRBJ1-2,TRBD1,TRBV27,CASTPGTATTYGYTF,TGTGCCAGCACCCCGGGGACAGCTACCACCTATGGCTACACCTTC
-,TRBJ1-2,TRBD1,TRBV7-9,CASSRPGQGARMAGYTF,TGTGCCAGCAGCCGACCGGGACAGGGGGCGCGAATGGCCGGCTACACCTTC
few,TRBJ2-7,TRBD1,TRBV29-1,CSARTGREQYF,TGCAGCGCCAGGACAGGGCGCGAGCAGTACTTC
-,TRBJ2-7,TRBD1,TRBV24-1,CATSDRQPGQGSYEQYF,TGTGCCACCAGTGATCGCCAGCCGGGACAGGGTTCCTACGAGCAGTACTTC
-,TRBJ2-5,TRBD2,TRBV19,CASSSRLAGFQETQYF,TGTGCCAGTAGTTCCAGACTAGCGGGATTCCAAGAGACCCAGTACTTC
-,TRBJ1-6,-,TRBV7-2,CASSFFRGSSYNSPLHF,TGTGCCAGCAGCTTCTTCAGGGGTAGCTCCTATAATTCACCCCTCCACTTT
-,TRBJ2-3,TRBD2,TRBV24-1,CATSDPVSGGAGDTQYF,TGTGCCACCAGTGACCCTGTTAGCGGGGGGGCCGGAGATACGCAGTATTTT
few,TRBJ2-2,-,TRBV6-2/TRBV6-3,CASSYSETANTGELFF,TGTGCCAGCAGTTACTCCGAGACAGCGAACACCGGGGAGCTGTTTTTT
few,TRBJ1-1,-,TRBV19,CASSVQGSNTEAFF,TGTGCCAGTAGCGTACAGGGAAGTAACACTGAAGCTTTCTTT
-,TRBJ1-6,-,TRBV7-2,CASSLGTNSPLHF,TGTGCCAGCAGCTTGGGGACGAATTCACCCCTCCACTTT
-,TRBJ1-1,TRBD1,TRBV7-3,CASSANGQGEAFF,TGTGCCAGCAGCGCCAACGGACAGGGTGAAGCTTTCTTT
-,TRBJ1-2,TRBD1,TRBV10-3,CAIGQGEDYGYTF,TGTGCCATTGGACAGGGGGAAGACTATGGCTACACCTTC
-,TRBJ1-5,-,TRBV6-1,CASGRGVSNQPQHF,TGTGCCAGCGGGAGGGGAGTTAGCAATCAGCCCCAGCATTTT
-,TRBJ1-5,-,TRBV12-3/TRBV12-4,CASSLNVAQGNQPQHF,TGTGCCAGCAGTTTAAACGTGGCGCAGGGCAATCAGCCCCAGCATTTT
-,TRBJ2-2,TRBD2,TRBV7-2,CASSLWAGADTGELFF,TGTGCCAGCAGCCTCTGGGCGGGAGCAGACACCGGGGAGCTGTTTTTT
-,TRBJ1-5,-,TRBV19,CASSILGAHQPQHF,TGTGCCAGTAGTATTTTGGGGGCACATCAGCCCCAGCATTTT
-,TRBJ1-2,TRBD1,TRBV27,CATKTGNYGYTF,TGTGCCACCAAGACAGGGAACTATGGCTACACCTTC
few,TRBJ1-5,-,TRBV28,CATRPRNQPQHF,TGTGCCACCAGACCGAGAAATCAGCCCCAGCATTTT
-,TRBJ1-5,-,TRBV19,CASSTLGANQPQHF,TGTGCCAGTAGTACCTTGGGGGCAAATCAGCCCCAGCATTTT